Shown below are 18 T cell receptor beta chains from a single sample sequenced in a study of T cells in Graves' hyperthyroidism and ophthalmopathy. Amplified TCR beta CDR3 regions came from RNA transcripts. The HTBI primer set drove a first-round RT-PCR of the TCR CDR3. TCRdb reanalysed the multiplex PCR reads using MiXCR and keeps one entry per CDR3 protein. Of hundreds of thousands of distinct CDR3 sequences in the sample, around 16% were seen once. Sequenced material: blood. Receptors originate from a woman between 18 and 29 years old with Graves' hyperthyroidism.

This clonotype has just a few counts. The chain joins TRBV6-2 or TRBV6-3 to TRBJ2-5, with 8 bases that match TRBD2. The V and J ends lost 8 bases and 5 bases, in that order; junction bases with no gene match: 7. The CDR3 totals 13 residues. CDR1 is MNHEY, CDR2 SVGEGT, per germline. The CDR3 sequence: CASARGGKETQYF. CDR3 DNA sequence: TGTGCCAGCGCCCGGGGGGGTAAGGAGACCCAGTACTTC.

This clonotype was recorded at least ten times. The chain carries TRBV7-2 and TRBJ2-3; 10 nucleotides line up with TRBD2. J gave up 10 bases and V 1 base, and 5 bases lay outside the gene matches. The V gene's germline CDR1 is SGHTA and CDR2 FQGNSA. The CDR3 contains 14 residues. The CDR3 loop is CASSLGSGGAAQYF. CDR3 bases: TGTGCCAGCAGCTTAGGAAGCGGGGGGGCCGCGCAGTATTTT.

V is TRBV28 and J is TRBJ1-5, with D possibly matching TRBD1 (6 bases). Trimming cost V 3 bases and J 1 base, with 16 bases left between them. The CDR3 is made up of 17 amino acids. Germline V gene sequence: CDR1 MDHEN, CDR2 SYDVKM. The DNA for the CDR3 is TGTGCCAGCAGTTTCTTGAGGGGGGTGGGCAGCAATCAGCCCCAGCATTTT. Translated: CASSFLRGVGSNQPQHF.

This clonotype has at least ten counts. CDR3 sequence reads: CASRGQGSGNTIYF. The CDR3 bases are TGTGCCAGCAGAGGACAGGGATCTGGAAACACCATATATTTT. The V gene is TRBV3-1, the J gene TRBJ1-3; 8 bases fit TRBD1. Trimming removed 6 bases from V and 1 base from J; junction bases left unmatched: 2. The length of the CDR3 is 14 residues. Germline CDR1 and CDR2: LGHDT and YNNKEL (reference sequence).

This clonotype was recorded at least ten times. This chain joins TRBV28 and TRBJ2-7; either TRBD1 or TRBD2 may supply D (5 bases each). Germline assignment: CDR1 MDHEN and CDR2 SYDVKM. Trimming pared 4 bases from V and 2 bases from J, leaving 18 bases between. The CDR3 has 16 amino acids. For the CDR3, the DNA is TGTGCCAGCAGTTCACCTCGGGACCCCCCGGCCTACGAGCAGTACTTC. It codes for CASSSPRDPPAYEQYF.

This clonotype came up many times. The chain employs TRBV7-8 and TRBJ2-1; 10 nucleotides align to TRBD1. The CDR3 is 14 amino acids. V gave up 1 base and J gave up 6 bases; unmatched junction bases: 0. Germline CDR1 is SGHVS and CDR2 is FQNEAQ. CDR3 sequence: CASSLGTGGNEQFF. CDR3 sequence (DNA): TGTGCCAGCAGCTTAGGGACAGGGGGCAATGAGCAGTTCTTC.

This clonotype showed up many times. The gene calls are TRBV7-9 and TRBJ2-3, with D hard to call. From germline, CDR1 is SEHNR and CDR2 FQNEAQ (reference sequence). V lost 8 bases and J 1 base, leaving 7 bases between the germline ends. This CDR3 spans 12 amino acids. In nucleotides, the CDR3 is TGTGCCAGCGCCGTCGGCACAGATACGCAGTATTTT. Translating gives CASAVGTDTQYF.

This clonotype was detected only a few times. V is TRBV2 and J is TRBJ2-7, with 10 bases fitting TRBD2. Germline V gene sequence: CDR1 SNHLY, CDR2 FYNNEI. The V gene end was trimmed by 7 bases and the J gene end by 2 bases; junction bases not matched to a gene: 5. This CDR3 region has 14 residues. This CDR3 reads CASKERGGPYEQYF. The DNA for the CDR3 is TGTGCCAGCAAAGAGCGGGGGGGCCCCTACGAGCAGTACTTC.

This clonotype was seen repeatedly, ten times or more. This chain uses TRBV28 with TRBJ2-7, with D maybe TRBD1 (5 bases). CDR1 MDHEN and CDR2 SYDVKM come from the germline V gene. Trimming removed 2 bases at V and 3 bases at J, with 11 bases between. CDR3 size: 14 residues. CDR3 sequence (DNA): TGTGCCAGCAGTTTAGTGGGGCAGGGCTACGAGCAGTACTTC. Translated, it gives CASSLVGQGYEQYF.

The genes are TRBV5-4 and TRBJ1-2; weak D call: TRBD1 (6 bases). Looked up from germline, CDR1 is SGHNT and CDR2 is YYREEE (reference sequence). V was pared by 4 bases and J by 4 bases, with 17 bases between. CDR3 length: 15 residues. CDR3: CASSPDTGYPYGYTF. The CDR3 region has the DNA TGTGCCAGCAGCCCCGACACAGGGTACCCCTATGGCTACACCTTC.

This clonotype was seen ten or more times. V gene TRBV12-3 or TRBV12-4 combines with J gene TRBJ1-5; D not resolved. The CDR3 has 15 residues. Deletions cut 5 bases from V and 9 bases from J, with 20 bases between. CDR3: CASSAAGRNSMPQHF. DNA of the CDR3: TGTGCCAGCAGTGCGGCCGGGCGGAACTCGATGCCCCAGCATTTT.

This clonotype was detected only a few times. This chain uses TRBV19 with TRBJ2-3; the D gene could be TRBD1 or TRBD2 (5 bases each). Trimming took off 7 bases at V and 2 bases at J, with 16 bases between the two ends. Germline CDR1 and CDR2: LNHDA and SQIVND (reference sequence). CDR3 length: 15 amino acids. The CDR3 loop reads CASTVGDGATDTQYF. The CDR3 DNA follows: TGTGCCAGTACCGTTGGGGACGGAGCCACAGATACGCAGTATTTT.

This clonotype has just a few counts. This sequence joins TRBV6-1 and TRBJ2-1; 8 bases line up with TRBD1. V was pared by 6 bases and J by 4 bases, with 8 bases of the junction left unmatched. Germline CDR1 reads MNHNS; CDR2 reads SASEGT. The CDR3 is 15 amino acids. The CDR3 coding sequence is TGTGCCAGCAGAGAACGGGACAGGAATTACAATGAGCAGTTCTTC. It yields the protein CASRERDRNYNEQFF.

The gene calls are TRBV10-2 and TRBJ2-1; 9 nucleotides align to TRBD2. This CDR3 has 15 amino acids. Germline CDR1 WSHSY, CDR2 SAAADI. Trimming at V came to 4 bases and at J to 7 bases, leaving 8 bases not matched to a gene. The CDR3, as DNA: TGCGCCAGCAGTGGGCTAGCGGGGACGGGGAATGAGCAGTTCTTC. Translating it yields CASSGLAGTGNEQFF.

With respect to this clonotype: A much larger clonotype is one base distant, so this may be a read error. V and J are TRBV5-1 and TRBJ2-1; 13 bases map to TRBD2. Germline assignment: CDR1 SGHRS and CDR2 YFSETQ. CDR3 length: 15 residues. The CDR3 region is CANSFGLAGENEQFF. CDR3 DNA: TGCGCCAACAGCTTCGGACTAGCGGGAGAAAATGAGCAGTTCTTC.

The table lists this clonotype with many counts. This chain connects TRBV7-2 to TRBJ1-3; D gene uncertain. With 4 bases removed from V and 3 bases from J, the gap between germline ends came to 10 bases. Germline loops: CDR1 SGHTA, CDR2 FQGNSA. The CDR3 is 14 residues long. The CDR3 protein is CASSSGLGGNTIYF. In nucleotides, the CDR3 is TGTGCCAGCAGCTCGGGCCTTGGTGGAAACACCATATATTTT. The variable domain in full, completed from reference TRBV7-2 and TRBJ1-3, reads GAGVSQSPSNKVTEKGKDVELRCDPISGHTALYWYRQSLGQGLEFLIYFQGNSAPDKSGLPSDRFSAERTGGSVSTLTIQRTQQEDSAVYLCASSSGLGGNTIYFGEGSWLTVV.

In its sample, this clonotype was seen many times. This chain's CDR3 is CASGLMGTQYF. The CDR3 DNA is TGTGCCAGCGGATTGATGGGGACCCAGTACTTC. This rearrangement joins TRBV12-3 or TRBV12-4 to TRBJ2-5; D gene ambiguous. The CDR3 has 11 residues. V gave up 8 bases and J gave up 7 bases, with 11 bases separating them.

In this sample, this clonotype turned up many times. The V call is TRBV11-2, the J call TRBJ1-2, with 7 nucleotides matching TRBD1. The CDR3 is 13 residues long. CDR1 is SGHAT and CDR2 is FQNNGV in the germline V gene. With 8 bases clipped from V and 4 bases from J, the junction kept 7 bases outside the gene matches. The chain's CDR3 is CASSTGIAYGYTF. The CDR3 DNA reads TGTGCCAGCTCGACAGGGATAGCCTATGGCTACACCTTC.